This T cell receptor (beta chain) comes out of a study of T cell responses to AZD1222 COVID-19 vaccine. Some clones are missing from TCRdb's copy, which holds only in-frame ones; the method was immunoSEQ multiplex PCR. The sample carries fewer than 110,000 clones, more than 80% recorded once. The ends lost 8 bases at V and 3 bases at J; junction bases unmatched: 11. The CDR3 loop spans 15 amino acids. Germline CDR1 LNHDA, CDR2 SQIVND (reference sequence). For this clone: What it recognizes is unknown.

Study-wide findings and caveats: Spike-wide vaccine-associated CD4 TCRs dominated at 160-218 and 743-854. Increases in Spike-specific TCR breadth and depth were seen after two AZD1222 doses.

The receptor was isolated from an adult in good health. This sequence joins TRBV19 and TRBJ1-2; 8 bases line up with TRBD1. The sequenced sample was peripheral blood, obtained on day 0 of AZD1222 vaccination. CDR3 DNA sequence: TGTGCCAGTCTGGAGCAGGGGGCGCGTGACTATGGCTACACCTTC. Protein product: CASLEQGARDYGYTF.